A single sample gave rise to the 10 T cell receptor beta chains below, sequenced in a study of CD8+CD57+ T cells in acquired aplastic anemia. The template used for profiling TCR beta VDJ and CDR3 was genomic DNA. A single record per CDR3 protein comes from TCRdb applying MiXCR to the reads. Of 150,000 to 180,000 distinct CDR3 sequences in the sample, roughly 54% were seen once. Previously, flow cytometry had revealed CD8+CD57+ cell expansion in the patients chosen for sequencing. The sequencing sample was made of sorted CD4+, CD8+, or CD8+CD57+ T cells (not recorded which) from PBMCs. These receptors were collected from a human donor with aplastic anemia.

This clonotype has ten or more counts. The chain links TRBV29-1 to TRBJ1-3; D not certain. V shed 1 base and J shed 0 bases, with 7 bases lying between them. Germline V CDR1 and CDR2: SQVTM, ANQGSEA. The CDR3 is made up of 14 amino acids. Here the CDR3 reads CSVEGGDSGNTIYF. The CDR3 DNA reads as TGCAGCGTTGAAGGTGGAGACTCTGGAAACACCATATATTTT. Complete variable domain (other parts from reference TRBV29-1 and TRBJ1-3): SAVISQKPSRDICQRGTSLTIQCQVDSQVTMMFWYRQQPGQSLTLIATANQGSEATYESGFVIDKFPISRPNLTFSTLTVSNMSPEDSSIYLCSVEGGDSGNTIYFGEGSWLTVV.

Here the CDR3 reads CASSSDRDYYEQYF. The DNA of the CDR3 is TGTGCCAGCAGCTCCGACAGGGACTACTACGAGCAGTACTTC. The chain carries TRBV7-8 and TRBJ2-7, with D perhaps given as TRBD1 or TRBD2 (7 bases each). The ends were cut back, 4 bases at V and 3 bases at J, with 13 bases in the middle. The CDR3 extends over 14 amino acids. Germline V CDR1 and CDR2: SGHVS, FQNEAQ.

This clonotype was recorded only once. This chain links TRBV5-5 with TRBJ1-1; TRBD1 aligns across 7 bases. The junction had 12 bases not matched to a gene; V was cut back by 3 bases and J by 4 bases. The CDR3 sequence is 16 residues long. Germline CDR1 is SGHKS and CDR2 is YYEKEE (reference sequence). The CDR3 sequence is CASSSDKTGSGTEAFF. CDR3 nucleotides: TGTGCCAGCAGCTCGGATAAGACAGGGTCGGGCACTGAAGCTTTCTTT. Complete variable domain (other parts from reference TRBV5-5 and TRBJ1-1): DAGVTQSPTHLIKTRGQQVTLRCSPISGHKSVSWYQQVLGQGPQFIFQYYEKEERGRGNFPDRFSARQFPNYSSELNVNALLLGDSALYLCASSSDKTGSGTEAFFGQGTRLTVV.

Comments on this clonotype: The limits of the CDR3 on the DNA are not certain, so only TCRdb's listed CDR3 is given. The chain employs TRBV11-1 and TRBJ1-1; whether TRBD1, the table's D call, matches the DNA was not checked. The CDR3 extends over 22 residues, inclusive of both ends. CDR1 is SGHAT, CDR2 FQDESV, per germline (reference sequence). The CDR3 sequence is CASSSSGTPYEQYFGPGTEAFF.

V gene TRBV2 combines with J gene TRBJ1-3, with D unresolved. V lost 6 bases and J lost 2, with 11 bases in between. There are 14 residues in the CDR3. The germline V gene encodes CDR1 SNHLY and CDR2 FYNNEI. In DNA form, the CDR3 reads TGTGCCAGCAGAGAGGACCTACCTGGAAACACCATATATTTT. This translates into CASREDLPGNTIYF.

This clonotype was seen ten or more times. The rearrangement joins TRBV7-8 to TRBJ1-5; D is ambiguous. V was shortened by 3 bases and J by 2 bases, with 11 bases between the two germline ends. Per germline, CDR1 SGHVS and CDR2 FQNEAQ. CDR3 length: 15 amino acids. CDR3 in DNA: TGTGCCAGCAGCTTCTCCCCTGAGGGCAATCAGCCCCAGCATTTT. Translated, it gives CASSFSPEGNQPQHF. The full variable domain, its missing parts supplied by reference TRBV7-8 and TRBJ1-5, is GAGVSQSPRYKVAKRGQDVALRCDPISGHVSLFWYQQALGQGPEFLTYFQNEAQLDKSGLPSDRFFAERPEGSVSTLKIQRTQQEDSAVYLCASSFSPEGNQPQHFGDGTRLSIL.

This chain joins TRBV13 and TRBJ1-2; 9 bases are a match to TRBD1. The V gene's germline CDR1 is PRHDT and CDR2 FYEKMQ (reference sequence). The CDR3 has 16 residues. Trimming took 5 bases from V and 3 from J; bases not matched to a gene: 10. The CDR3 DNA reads TGTGCCAGCAGCCTGGGGGGACAGGGCCGATACTATGGCTACACCTTC. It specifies CASSLGGQGRYYGYTF.

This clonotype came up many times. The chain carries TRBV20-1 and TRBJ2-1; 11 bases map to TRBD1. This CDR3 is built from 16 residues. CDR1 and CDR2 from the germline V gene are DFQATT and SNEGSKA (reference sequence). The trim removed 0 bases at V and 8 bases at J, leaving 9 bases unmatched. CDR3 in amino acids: CSARDYPDRGLDEQFF. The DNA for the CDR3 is TGCAGTGCTAGAGATTACCCGGACAGGGGGCTGGATGAGCAGTTCTTC.

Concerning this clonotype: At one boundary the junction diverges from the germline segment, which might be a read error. The DNA of the CDR3 is TGTGCCACCAGCGGAGACAGGATTCAATCCCTCGCTGGGGCCAACGTCCTGACTTTC. Translating it yields CATSGDRIQSLAGANVLTF. The genes are TRBV15 and TRBJ2-6; maybe TRBD1 (6 bases). The CDR3 length is 19 residues. Germline V lookup: CDR1 LNHNV, CDR2 YYDKDF (reference sequence).

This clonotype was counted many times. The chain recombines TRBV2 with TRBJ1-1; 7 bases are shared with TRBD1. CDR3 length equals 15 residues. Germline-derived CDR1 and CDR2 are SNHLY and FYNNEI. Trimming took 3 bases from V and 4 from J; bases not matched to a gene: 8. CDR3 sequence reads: CASSDRGRGGTEAFF. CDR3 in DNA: TGTGCCAGCAGTGATAGGGGGCGGGGGGGCACTGAAGCTTTCTTT. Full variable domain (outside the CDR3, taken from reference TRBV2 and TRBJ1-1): EPEVTQTPSHQVTQMGQEVILRCVPISNHLYFYWYRQILGQKVEFLVSFYNNEISEKSEIFDDQFSVERPDGSNFTLKIRSTKLEDSAMYFCASSDRGRGGTEAFFGQGTRLTVV.